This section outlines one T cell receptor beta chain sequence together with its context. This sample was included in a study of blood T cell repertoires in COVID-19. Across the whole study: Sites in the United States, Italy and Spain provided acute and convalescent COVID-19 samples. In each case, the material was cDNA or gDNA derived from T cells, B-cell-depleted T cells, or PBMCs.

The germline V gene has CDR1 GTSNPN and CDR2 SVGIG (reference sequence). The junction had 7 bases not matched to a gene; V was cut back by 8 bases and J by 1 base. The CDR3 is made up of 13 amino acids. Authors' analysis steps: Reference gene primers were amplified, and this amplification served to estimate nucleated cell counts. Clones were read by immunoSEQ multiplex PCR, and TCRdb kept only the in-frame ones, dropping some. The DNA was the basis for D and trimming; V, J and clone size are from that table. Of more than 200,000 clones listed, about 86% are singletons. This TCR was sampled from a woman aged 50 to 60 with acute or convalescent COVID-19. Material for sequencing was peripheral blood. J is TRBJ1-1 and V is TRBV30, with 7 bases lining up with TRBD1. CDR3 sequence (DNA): TGTGCCCGTAACAGGGGCGCGAACACTGAAGCTTTCTTT. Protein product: CARNRGANTEAFF.